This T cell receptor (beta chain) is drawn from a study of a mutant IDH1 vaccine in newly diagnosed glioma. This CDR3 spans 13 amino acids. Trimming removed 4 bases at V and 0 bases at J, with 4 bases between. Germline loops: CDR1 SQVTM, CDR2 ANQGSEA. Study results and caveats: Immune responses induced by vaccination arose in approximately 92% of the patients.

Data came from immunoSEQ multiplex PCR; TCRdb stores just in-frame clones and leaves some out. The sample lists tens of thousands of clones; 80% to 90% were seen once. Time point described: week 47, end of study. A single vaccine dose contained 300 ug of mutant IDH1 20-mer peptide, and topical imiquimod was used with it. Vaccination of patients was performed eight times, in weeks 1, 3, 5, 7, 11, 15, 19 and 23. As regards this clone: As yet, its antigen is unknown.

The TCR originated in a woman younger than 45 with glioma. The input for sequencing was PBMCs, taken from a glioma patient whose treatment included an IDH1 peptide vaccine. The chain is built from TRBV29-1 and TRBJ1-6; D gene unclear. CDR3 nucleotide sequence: TGCAGCGTTGGAATCTCCTATAATTCACCCCTCCACTTT. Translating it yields CSVGISYNSPLHF.